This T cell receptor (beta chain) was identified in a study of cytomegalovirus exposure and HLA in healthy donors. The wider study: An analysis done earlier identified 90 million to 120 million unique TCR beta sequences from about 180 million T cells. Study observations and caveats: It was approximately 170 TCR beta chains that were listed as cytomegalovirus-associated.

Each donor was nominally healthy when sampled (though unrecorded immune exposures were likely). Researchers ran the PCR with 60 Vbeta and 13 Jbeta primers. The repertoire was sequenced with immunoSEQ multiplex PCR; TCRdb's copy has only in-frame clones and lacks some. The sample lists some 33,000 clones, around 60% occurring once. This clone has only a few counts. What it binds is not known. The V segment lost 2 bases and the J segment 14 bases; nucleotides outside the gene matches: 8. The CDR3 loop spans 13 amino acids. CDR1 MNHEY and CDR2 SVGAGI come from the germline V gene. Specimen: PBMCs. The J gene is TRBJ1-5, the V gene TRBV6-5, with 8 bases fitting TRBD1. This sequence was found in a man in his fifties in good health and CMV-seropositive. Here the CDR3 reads CASSYTGQGAEHF. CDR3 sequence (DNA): TGTGCCAGCAGTTACACAGGACAGGGCGCGGAGCATTTT.